The 30 T cell receptor beta chains below come from one sample, sequenced in a study of blood T cells in healthy people across ages. A sample-barcoded 5' primer and a J-beta primer mix were used in a second PCR of roughly 6 to 11 cycles. TCRdb recomputed calls from the 5' RACE reads with MiXCR, one row per CDR3 protein. The table lists around 1,800,000 distinct CDR3 sequences, approximately 39% of them singletons. What was sequenced was blood. The origin of the receptors is a human donor in good health.

This clonotype occurred many times. The rearrangement joins TRBV20-1 to TRBJ2-7; 10 bases match TRBD1. CDR1 is DFQATT, CDR2 SNEGSKA, per germline (reference sequence). This CDR3 comprises 14 residues. V dropped 3 bases and J dropped 3; count of bases not matched to a gene: 5. The CDR3 region is CSARAWTGGYEQYF. In nucleotides, the CDR3 is TGCAGTGCTAGGGCTTGGACAGGGGGCTACGAGCAGTACTTC.

The chain couples TRBV28 to TRBJ2-5; D may correspond to TRBD1 or TRBD2 (5 bases each). The length of the CDR3 is 15 residues. Germline V gene sequence: CDR1 MDHEN, CDR2 SYDVKM. V was trimmed by 6 bases and J by 5 bases, leaving 19 bases between them. CDR3 in DNA: TGTGCCAGCAGCGACGGGCAGGGAGCCAGGGAGACCCAGTACTTC. This codes for CASSDGQGARETQYF.

For this clonotype: The conserved phenylalanine or tryptophan is not found at the CDR3 terminus, so this likely reflects a read error. J is TRBJ2-1 and V is TRBV7-9; 7 positions match TRBD1. V was pared by 7 bases and J by 6 bases, with 6 bases of the junction left unmatched. Germline lookup yields CDR1 SEHNR and CDR2 FQNEAQ (reference sequence). CDR3 length: 13 amino acids. DNA for the CDR3: TGTGCCAGCACCAAGACAGGGCTCAATGAGCAGTTCATC. The encoded protein is CASTKTGLNEQFI.

This clonotype was picked up one time. At one end the junction does not follow the germline gene, possibly because of a read error. The V gene is TRBV2, the J gene TRBJ2-2, with D tentatively TRBD1 or TRBD2 (6 bases each). The CDR3 contains 10 residues. Per germline, CDR1 SNHLY and CDR2 FYNNEI. The CDR3 is CASGRGQLLF. The CDR3, as DNA: TGTGCCAGCGGCCGGGGGCAGCTGTTGTTT. The full variable domain, completed using reference TRBV2 and TRBJ2-2, is EPEVTQTPSHQVTQMGQEVILRCVPISNHLYFYWYRQILGQKVEFLVSFYNNEISEKSEIFDDQFSVERPDGSNFTLKIRSTKLEDSAMYFCASGRGQLLFGEGSRLTVL.

The chain joins TRBV7-6 to TRBJ2-5; the D gene is possibly TRBD1 (5 bases). The DNA end is a closer match to TRBJ2-7, so the J assignment may be wrong. The CDR3 contains 14 residues. Per germline, CDR1 SGHVS and CDR2 FNYEAQ. The CDR3 spells CASSSRGSGGEQYF. The CDR3, as DNA: TGTGCCAGCAGCTCTAGGGGCTCCGGCGGCGAGCAGTACTTC.

The chain links TRBV7-2 to TRBJ2-3; D is ambiguous. The CDR3 length is 15 residues. Trimming took 5 bases from V and 1 from J, leaving 13 bases between them. Germline CDR1 and CDR2: SGHTA and FQGNSA. The CDR3 reads CASSLDPFGTDTQYF. For the CDR3, the DNA is TGTGCCAGCAGCCTTGACCCCTTCGGCACAGATACGCAGTATTTT.

The chain links TRBV12-5 to TRBJ2-1, with 8 positions matching TRBD2. The CDR3 covers 15 residues. V gave up 7 bases and J gave up 8 bases; unmatched junction bases: 13. The germline V gene encodes CDR1 LGHNT and CDR2 FRNRAP. The DNA of the CDR3 is TGTGCTAGTGCCTCGATCGGGGGGGCCGTCGATGAGCAGTTCTTC. Its translation: CASASIGGAVDEQFF.

In the case of this clonotype: This may arise from a read error, as a much more abundant clone is one base away. The chain has TRBV7-6 and TRBJ2-7; 12 nucleotides align to TRBD1. The V gene's germline CDR1 is SGHVS and CDR2 FNYEAQ. The trim removed 5 bases at V and 5 bases at J, leaving 1 base unmatched. This CDR3 is built from 13 residues. CDR3 in DNA: TGTGCCAGCAGCGGGACAGGGGGCGACGAGCAGTACTTC. It translates to CASSGTGGDEQYF.

In regard to this clonotype: One end of the junction fails to match germline, which may point to a read error. The gene calls are TRBV10-3 and TRBJ1-5, with D perhaps matching TRBD1 (6 bases). CDR1 is ENHRY, CDR2 SYGVKD, per germline. This CDR3 is built from 15 residues. This CDR3 is CAVSSTGTSNQPQHF. In DNA form, the CDR3 reads TGTGCCGTCAGCTCTACAGGGACTAGCAATCAGCCCCAGCATTTT.

The chain is built from TRBV4-2 and TRBJ1-1, with D possibly TRBD1 on 6 matching bases. Germline values: CDR1 LGHNA, CDR2 YNFKEQ. The CDR3 length is 16 residues. V lost 4 bases and J lost 0, with 15 bases in between. CDR3 nucleotide sequence: TGTGCCAGCAGCCCCCCCCGGGCAGGGGTGAACACTGAAGCTTTCTTT. Amino acids: CASSPPRAGVNTEAFF.

The CDR3 sequence: CASSYEEGEYRGNEKLFF. DNA of the CDR3: TGTGCCAGCAGTTACGAGGAGGGGGAGTACCGCGGAAATGAAAAACTGTTTTTT. V and J are TRBV6-2 or TRBV6-3 and TRBJ1-4; the D gene is possibly TRBD1 (6 bases). The V gene lost 2 bases and the J gene lost 5 bases, with 21 bases spanning the gap. Germline CDR1 and CDR2: MNHEY and SVGEGT. The CDR3 sequence is 18 residues long.

This clonotype has a handful of counts. CDR3 region: CSARKGQGNEKLFF. As DNA, the CDR3 is TGCAGTGCTAGAAAGGGGCAGGGTAATGAAAAACTGTTTTTT. This chain uses TRBV20-1 with TRBJ1-4; TRBD1 is a possible D gene (5 bases). CDR1 and CDR2 from the germline V gene are DFQATT and SNEGSKA (reference sequence). The CDR3 spans 14 residues. The V end lost 2 bases, the J end lost 4 bases, and 11 bases lay between the germline ends.

This clonotype was observed many times. The V and J genes are TRBV10-3 and TRBJ2-1; D may be TRBD2 (5 bases). This CDR3 spans 11 amino acids. Germline CDR1 ENHRY, CDR2 SYGVKD. V was cut by 8 bases and J by 9 bases, with 11 bases left in between. CDR3 amino acids: CAIGQEGEQFF. The CDR3 DNA follows: TGTGCCATCGGTCAAGAGGGTGAGCAGTTCTTC.

This clonotype was counted a few times. The V and J genes are TRBV7-8 and TRBJ2-7; 8 bases match TRBD1. The V gene end was trimmed by 8 bases and the J gene end by 3 bases; junction bases not matched to a gene: 3. The CDR3 covers 12 residues. Germline loops: CDR1 SGHVS, CDR2 FQNEAQ. The CDR3: CASRTGRYEQYF. CDR3 DNA: TGTGCCAGCCGGACAGGGCGCTACGAGCAGTACTTC.

As concerns this clonotype: Sequence at one end of the junction differs from germline and may be a read error. This chain connects TRBV9 to TRBJ2-3, with D uncertain. Germline-derived CDR1 and CDR2 are SGDLS and YYNGEE. This CDR3 comprises 13 residues. CDR3 in DNA: TGTGCCAGCAACCATCGGCAGAGCAGATACGCAGTATTT. It translates to CASNHRQSRYAVF.

The chain is built from TRBV11-1 and TRBJ1-1; 10 bases map to TRBD1. Germline V CDR1 and CDR2: SGHAT, FQDESV (reference sequence). CDR3 size: 13 residues. V was clipped by 3 bases and J by 10 bases; unmatched bases: 5. The CDR3 DNA follows: TGTGCCAGCAGCTTCACGGACAGGGGGGGAGCTTTCTTT. Residues: CASSFTDRGGAFF.

Ten or more counts support this clonotype. V is TRBV20-1 and J is TRBJ1-2; 8 bases agree with TRBD1. Germline V gene sequence: CDR1 DFQATT, CDR2 SNEGSKA (reference sequence). This CDR3 contains 11 residues. As DNA, the CDR3 is TGCAGCGCCTCACAGGGGGGTGGCTACACCTTC. Amino acids: CSASQGGGYTF.

This clonotype was seen only a few times. The chain couples TRBV4-2 to TRBJ1-5; no clear D. CDR1 is LGHNA, CDR2 YNFKEQ, per germline. V dropped 1 base and J dropped 10 bases, with 11 bases sitting between them. The CDR3 spans 13 residues. The chain's CDR3 is CASSQGGEGPQHF. The CDR3 nucleotides are TGTGCCAGCAGCCAAGGGGGTGAGGGACCCCAGCATTTT.

Notes on this clonotype: With a much larger clone just one base away, this may be a read error. V gene TRBV12-3 or TRBV12-4 combines with J gene TRBJ2-1; D gene uncertain. This CDR3 is 11 amino acids long. The CDR3 region has the DNA TGTGTCAGCAGCTATAACAATGAGCAGTTCTTC. This codes for CVSSYNNEQFF.

This clonotype has a handful of counts. V gene TRBV5-6 combines with J gene TRBJ2-1; 13 positions match TRBD2. CDR1 and CDR2 from the germline V gene are SGHDT and YYEEEE. The CDR3 has 15 residues. Unmatched junction bases numbered 7, after V lost 4 bases and J lost 9 bases. The CDR3 region is CASSPTGTSGVEQFF. The CDR3 region has the DNA TGTGCCAGCAGCCCTACCGGGACTAGCGGGGTTGAGCAGTTCTTC. The full variable domain, with the rest looked up from reference TRBV5-6 and TRBJ2-1, is DAGVTQSPTHLIKTRGQQVTLRCSPKSGHDTVSWYQQALGQGPQFIFQYYEEEERQRGNFPDRFSGHQFPNYSSELNVNALLLGDSALYLCASSPTGTSGVEQFFGPGTRLTVL.

The chain uses TRBV6-6 and TRBJ2-4; 7 bases match TRBD1. The end of the DNA fits TRBJ2-7 better, so the J call may be wrong. The length of the CDR3 is 16 residues. Germline V gene sequence: CDR1 MNHNY, CDR2 SVGAGI (reference sequence). In nucleotides, the CDR3 is TGTGCCAGCAGTTACTCGGGACAGTACGGAACCTACGAGCAGTACTTC. It yields the protein CASSYSGQYGTYEQYF.

In its sample, this clonotype was seen a few times. The J gene is TRBJ1-2, the V gene TRBV5-6; D ambiguous. The V gene lost 4 bases and the J gene lost 7 bases, with 17 bases spanning the gap. Germline V lookup: CDR1 SGHDT, CDR2 YYEEEE. The CDR3 extends over 14 amino acids. CDR3 nucleotides: TGTGCCAGCAGCCTAAAACTGCGTCTGGGTGGCTACACCTTC. Protein sequence: CASSLKLRLGGYTF.

The chain employs TRBV7-2 and TRBJ2-7, with TRBD2 identical over 9 bases. Trimming removed 5 bases from V and 2 bases from J; junction bases left unmatched: 10. The CDR3 is 16 residues long. The germline gives CDR1 SGHTA, CDR2 FQGNSA. The chain's CDR3 is CASSPRGSGGPYEQYF. The CDR3 nucleotides read TGTGCCAGCAGCCCTCGGGGTAGCGGGGGACCCTACGAGCAGTACTTC.

V is TRBV2 and J is TRBJ1-1; the D is unclear. Looked up from germline, CDR1 is SNHLY and CDR2 is FYNNEI. Trimming stripped 7 bases from V and 0 bases from J, with 9 bases between. The CDR3 runs 13 residues. CDR3 sequence (DNA): TGTGCCAGCACTGGTTCGATGAACACTGAAGCTTTCTTT. It translates to CASTGSMNTEAFF.

The chain recombines TRBV12-3 or TRBV12-4 with TRBJ2-1; 12 positions agree with TRBD2. The V segment lost 8 bases and the J segment 8 bases; nucleotides outside the gene matches: 10. The CDR3 totals 15 residues. The CDR3 region has the DNA TGTGCCAGCCACCTGGCTAGCGGGGGGGCCGATGAGCAGTTCTTC. It codes for CASHLASGGADEQFF.

This chain connects TRBV5-1 to TRBJ2-4, with 7 bases matching TRBD1. The CDR3 is 14 residues long. Germline CDR1 is SGHRS and CDR2 is YFSETQ. This CDR3 is CTRPDRPAKNIQYF. In nucleotides, the CDR3 is TGCACGAGACCGGACAGGCCGGCCAAAAACATTCAGTACTTC.

About this clonotype: This may be a read error: a much more frequent sequence differs by one nucleotide. This chain links TRBV5-6 with TRBJ1-2; TRBD1 agrees at 9 bases. J gave up 8 bases and V 2 bases, and 7 bases lay outside the gene matches. Germline CDR1 and CDR2: SGHDT and YYEEEE. The CDR3 has 14 residues. The CDR3 region has the DNA TGTGCCAGCAGCTTACCCGGGACAGGGCGCGGCTACACCTTC. It yields the protein CASSLPGTGRGYTF. The variable domain in full, completed from reference TRBV5-6 and TRBJ1-2, reads DAGVTQSPTHLIKTRGQQVTLRCSPKSGHDTVSWYQQALGQGPQFIFQYYEEEERQRGNFPDRFSGHQFPNYSSELNVNALLLGDSALYLCASSLPGTGRGYTFGSGTRLTVV.

This clonotype turned up a few times. The V and J genes are TRBV5-6 and TRBJ2-7; D possibly matches TRBD1 or TRBD2 (5 bases each). This CDR3 has 11 residues. Trimming stripped 7 bases from V and 3 bases from J, with 8 bases between. Germline CDR1 is SGHDT and CDR2 is YYEEEE. The CDR3 protein is CASFGGYEQYF. CDR3 DNA: TGTGCCAGCTTTGGGGGCTACGAGCAGTACTTC. Drawing the rest from reference TRBV5-6 and TRBJ2-7, the complete variable domain is DAGVTQSPTHLIKTRGQQVTLRCSPKSGHDTVSWYQQALGQGPQFIFQYYEEEERQRGNFPDRFSGHQFPNYSSELNVNALLLGDSALYLCASFGGYEQYFGPGTRLTVT.

This chain links TRBV9 with TRBJ1-2; no definite D call. In germline, CDR1 is SGDLS, CDR2 YYNGEE. V was shortened by 4 bases and J by 8 bases, with 18 bases between the two germline ends. The CDR3 totals 14 residues. The CDR3 DNA is TGTGCCAGCAGCTTAGATCAGGAGTATAGGGGCTACACCTTC. Its translation is CASSLDQEYRGYTF.

This sequence joins TRBV29-1 and TRBJ1-4; unclear D gene. V was clipped by 3 bases and J by 6 bases, with 8 bases between them. Germline V CDR1 and CDR2: SQVTM, ANQGSEA. This CDR3 has 12 residues. This chain's CDR3 is CSVEVFDEKLFF. CDR3 bases: TGCAGCGTTGAGGTATTTGATGAAAAACTGTTTTTT.